Listed below are T cell receptor beta chains from one sample, sequenced in a study of tumor and adjacent non-tumor tissue in lung cancer. TCRdb reprocessed the multiplex PCR reads with MiXCR, giving one entry per CDR3 protein. This sample has about 93,000 distinct CDR3 sequences, with approximately 70% found just once. The sample comprised lung tumor tissue. These receptors all come from a man aged 60 to 69 with non-small cell lung cancer. CDR3s include the opening cysteine and the closing phenylalanine or tryptophan. The order of the fields is J gene, clone size, V gene, D gene, CDR3 DNA, CDR3 protein. The D gene is left open where the match is weak. Size is stated for part of the rows, as once, few or many counts, or as a class when the clone is expanded.

>TRBJ2-7|once|TRBV7-8|TRBD1
TGTGCCAGCAGCACCTCACAGGGGTCTAGCTCCTACGAGCAGTACTTC
CASSTSQGSSSYEQYF
>TRBJ2-6|many|TRBV20-1|-
TGCAGTGCTAGAGGCAGCTCTGGGGCCAACGTCCTGACTTTC
CSARGSSGANVLTF
>TRBJ2-5|once|TRBV6-5|-
TGTGCCAGTAACAACGGAGTCGGATTCCCAGGCGAAGAGACCCAGTACTTC
CASNNGVGFPGEETQYF
>TRBJ1-3|-|TRBV12-3/TRBV12-4|-
TGTGACAGCAACGTACGTGGAAACACCATATATTTT
CDSNVRGNTIYF
>TRBJ2-3|few|TRBV28|TRBD2
TGTGCCAGCAAGACCTCTAGCGGGAGGTCAACAGATACGCAGTATTTT
CASKTSSGRSTDTQYF
>TRBJ2-2|many|TRBV30|TRBD2
TGTGCTCATGGACTAGCGGGAGGTACAGGGACCGGGGAGCTGTTTTTT
CAHGLAGGTGTGELFF
>TRBJ2-3|-|TRBV12-3/TRBV12-4|-
TGTGCCAGCACTTGCGGAGTAGTGGGAGCCTCAGATACGCAGTATTTT
CASTCGVVGASDTQYF
>TRBJ1-1|-|TRBV12-3/TRBV12-4|-
TGTGCCAGCAGCCGGGTGAACATTGAAGCTTCCTTT
CASSRVNIEASF
>TRBJ2-2|-|TRBV11-3|-
TGTGCCAGCAACTTGGTAGTCCTGGGGGAGATGTTTTTT
CASNLVVLGEMFF
>TRBJ1-2|-|TRBV12-5|-
TGTGTTAGTGGCCTGGGACTGATCTATGGCTACGCCTTC
CVSGLGLIYGYAF
>TRBJ2-7|-|TRBV5-1|TRBD1
TGCGCCAGCAGCTTGGGTGGGACAGGGTCCTACGAGCAGTGCTTC
CASSLGGTGSYEQCF
>TRBJ2-1|-|TRBV6-2/TRBV6-3|TRBD2
TGTGCCAGCAGTCTCTTGACTAGCGGGAGGGCCGAGGGGTATGAGCAGTTCTTC
CASSLLTSGRAEGYEQFF
>TRBJ2-3|-|TRBV11-2|TRBD2
TGTGCCAGCGGCTTAGGTGGGACTAGCGGTACAGATACGCAGTATTTT
CASGLGGTSGTDTQYF
>TRBJ2-1|-|TRBV12-5|TRBD2
TGTGCTAGAGGTTTGAGCGGACTAGCGGGACCTAGGGGCAATGAGCAGTTCTTC
CARGLSGLAGPRGNEQFF
>TRBJ2-7|many|TRBV20-1|-
TGCAGTGCTAGTCTCCCAGGGACTTACGAGCAGTACTTC
CSASLPGTYEQYF
>TRBJ1-6|few|TRBV7-2|TRBD1
TGTGCTAGCAGCTTAACGGGACAGAAATTTTCACCCCTCCACTTT
CASSLTGQKFSPLHF
>TRBJ2-5|-|TRBV11-3|-
TGTGTCAGCAGCCCAGGGAGGGGGATGCGTCGGGAGACCCAGTACTTC
CVSSPGRGMRRETQYF
>TRBJ1-6|-|TRBV12-3/TRBV12-4|-
TGTGCCAGCAGTTTAGCGACAGGTGGTAATTCACCCCTCCACTTT
CASSLATGGNSPLHF
>TRBJ2-6|few|TRBV4-2|-
-
CASSQVGGGSSGTNVPTF
>TRBJ2-6|many|TRBV12-5|TRBD1
TGTGCTAGTGTACAGGGGGCGCATGGGGCCAACGTCCTGACTTTC
CASVQGAHGANVLTF
>TRBJ1-1|many|TRBV20-1|TRBD1
TGCAGTGCTAGAGACCCAAGACAGGGGGCGGGTGTGAACACTGAAGCTTTCTTT
CSARDPRQGAGVNTEAFF
>TRBJ2-1|-|TRBV6-2/TRBV6-3|-
TGTGTCAGCAGTTACCTCCTCGGTGGGAGCTCCTACAACGAGCAGTTCTTC
CVSSYLLGGSSYNEQFF
>TRBJ2-7|many|TRBV7-9|TRBD1
TGTGCCAGCAGCTTAGCGACAGGGGGCGGCGAGCAGTACTTC
CASSLATGGGEQYF
>TRBJ2-2|-|TRBV6-1|-
TGTGCCAGAAGCCGTCTCGGGGAGCTGTTTTTT
CARSRLGELFF
>TRBJ2-2|-|TRBV28|-
TGTGCCAGCAGCCCATCTTATGACTCCCCCGTGTGGCTGATTTTT
CASSPSYDSPVWLIF
>TRBJ1-2|few|TRBV18|-
TGTGCCAGCTCACCAGGGAATAACTATGGCTACACCTTC
CASSPGNNYGYTF
>TRBJ1-1|many|TRBV29-1|-
TGCAGCGCCTTTGACCAGGGGAGCACTGAAGCTTTCTTT
CSAFDQGSTEAFF
>TRBJ1-1|-|TRBV11-2|-
TGTGCCAGCAGCTTAATGGGCTTGGGGGCAATGAACACTGAAGCTTTCTTT
CASSLMGLGAMNTEAFF
>TRBJ1-1|-|TRBV6-2/TRBV6-3|TRBD1
TGTGCGAGCAGTTACGGGACAGAGGTTAACATTGAAGCTTTCTTT
CASSYGTEVNIEAFF
>TRBJ1-2|-|TRBV12-5|-
TGTTCTAGTGGTTTGGGGCGGGGAACCTATGGCTACACCTTC
CSSGLGRGTYGYTF
>TRBJ2-7|-|TRBV2|-
TGTGCCAGCACTGATATAGGGGCAGGGGGGACCTACGAGCAGTACTTC
CASTDIGAGGTYEQYF
>TRBJ1-2|-|TRBV12-3/TRBV12-4|TRBD1
TGTGCCAGTTGTTGGGGACAGGGGAAAGGCTACACCTTC
CASCWGQGKGYTF
>TRBJ2-7|few|TRBV10-1|-
TGCGCCAGCAACCCACTCCCGGACCTAGCTACCTACGAGCAGTACTTC
CASNPLPDLATYEQYF